The rows below give T cell receptor beta chains drawn from one sample of a study of blood T cell repertoires in COVID-19. Assay: immunoSEQ multiplex PCR; the TCRdb copy retains only in-frame clones and omits some. This table holds some 150,000 clones, 80% to 90% found once. The sample was peripheral blood. The source is a woman aged 60-75 years with acute or convalescent COVID-19. Each CDR3 is given with its conserved first and last residue. The D gene is left open where the match is weak. Where a row states a size, it is once, few, many or the class of an expanded clone; other rows omit it.

>.|TRBV2|.|TRBJ2-3
CASSETGDTQYF
TGTGCCAGCAGTGAAACGGGTGATACGCAGTATTTT
>.|TRBV7-2|TRBD2|TRBJ2-1
CASSFPAGGYSSYNEQFF
TGTGCCAGCAGCTTCCCAGCGGGGGGGTACAGCTCCTACAATGAGCAGTTCTTC
>.|TRBV9|TRBD1|TRBJ1-2
CASSPRTGVAGYTF
TGTGCCAGCAGCCCCCGGACAGGGGTGGCCGGCTACACCTTC
>once|TRBV2|TRBD2|TRBJ2-5
CASRGDYSQETQYF
TGTGCCAGCAGGGGGGACTACAGCCAAGAGACCCAGTACTTC
>.|TRBV4-3|TRBD1|TRBJ2-7
CASSRDRFVEQYF
TGCGCCAGCAGCCGGGACAGGTTCGTCGAGCAGTACTTC
>.|TRBV5-6|.|TRBJ1-6
CASSLVRELSPLHF
TGTGCCAGCAGCTTGGTACGCGAGCTTTCACCCCTCCACTTT
>.|TRBV6-5|.|TRBJ2-7
CASSLPYTSYEQYF
TGTGCCAGCAGCCTCCCATACACCTCCTACGAGCAGTACTTC
>.|TRBV5-4|TRBD2|TRBJ2-5
CASSFGGRKETQYF
TGTGCCAGCAGCTTTGGCGGGAGGAAAGAGACCCAGTACTTC
>.|TRBV4-2|TRBD2|TRBJ2-1
CASSQEALAGAALKEQFF
TGTGCCAGCAGCCAAGAGGCCCTAGCGGGGGCTGCCCTGAAGGAGCAGTTCTTC
>.|TRBV5-1|TRBD1|TRBJ2-2
CASSFFGTGDTGELFF
TGCGCCAGCAGCTTCTTCGGGACAGGGGACACCGGGGAGCTGTTTTTT
>.|TRBV9|.|TRBJ1-2
CASTQTDTTNYGYTF
TGTGCCAGCACCCAAACGGACACGACCAACTATGGCTACACCTTC
>.|TRBV15|TRBD1|TRBJ2-1
CATSRDRGDRTNNEQFF
TGTGCCACCAGCAGAGATAGGGGGGACAGGACCAACAATGAGCAGTTCTTC
>.|TRBV7-3|.|TRBJ1-2
CASSPGTGNFYGYTF
TGTGCCAGCAGCCCTGGTACAGGGAACTTCTATGGCTACACCTTC
>once|TRBV6-2/TRBV6-3|.|TRBJ1-3
CASSYSWRLSGNTIYF
TGTGCCAGCAGTTACTCTTGGCGACTCTCTGGAAACACCATATATTTT
>.|TRBV28|TRBD1|TRBJ1-2
CASSQGQMMPGYTF
TGTGCCAGCAGCCAGGGACAGATGATGCCTGGCTACACCTTC
>.|TRBV29-1|.|TRBJ2-1
CSVARTVYNEQFF
TGCAGCGTTGCAAGGACAGTCTACAATGAGCAGTTCTTC
>.|TRBV30|.|TRBJ2-7
CAWSNIDEQYF
TGTGCCTGGAGTAATATAGACGAGCAGTACTTC
>.|TRBV4-2|.|TRBJ2-2
CASSHTSWTGELFF
TGTGCCAGCAGCCACACTAGCTGGACCGGGGAGCTGTTTTTT
>.|TRBV21-1|.|TRBJ2-7
CASSKGEPGLANEQYF
TGTGCCAGCAGCAAAGGGGAACCGGGACTGGCGAACGAGCAGTACTTC
>few|TRBV6-5|.|TRBJ1-2
CAIHGQNYGYTF
TGTGCCATACATGGGCAGAACTATGGCTACACCTTC
>.|TRBV4-2|TRBD2|TRBJ2-5
CASSQLKNLRGGLFETQYF
TGTGCCAGCAGCCAACTGAAGAATCTCCGGGGGGGCCTGTTTGAGACCCAGTACTTC
>.|TRBV5-4|.|TRBJ2-3
CASSVRGDTQYF
TGTGCCAGCAGCGTCAGGGGCGATACGCAGTATTTT
>.|TRBV6-1|TRBD2|TRBJ2-2
CASSDASGRTGELFF
TGTGCCAGCAGTGACGCTAGCGGGCGTACCGGGGAGCTGTTTTTT
>.|TRBV19|.|TRBJ1-2
CASSIEPGRNGYTF
TGTGCCAGTAGTATAGAACCAGGGAGGAATGGCTACACCTTC
>.|TRBV18|.|TRBJ2-5
CASSPFRLETQYF
TGTGCCAGCTCACCATTCAGGTTAGAGACCCAGTACTTC
>once|TRBV28|.|TRBJ1-5
CASSPEPWTLNSNQPQHF
TGTGCCAGCAGTCCTGAACCCTGGACACTTAATAGCAATCAGCCCCAGCATTTT
>.|TRBV6-5|.|TRBJ1-1
CASSFRTDMNTEAFF
TGTGCCAGCAGTTTCCGGACAGACATGAACACTGAAGCTTTCTTT
>.|TRBV5-8|TRBD1|TRBJ2-7
CASRSRTGGFEQYF
TGTGCCAGCCGATCTCGGACAGGGGGCTTCGAGCAGTACTTC
>.|TRBV5-6|.|TRBJ1-5
CASSLGHSNQPQHF
TGTGCCAGCAGCTTGGGACATAGCAATCAGCCCCAGCATTTT
>.|TRBV7-3|TRBD1|TRBJ1-6
CASSVTGDGNSPLHF
TGTGCCAGCAGCGTGACAGGGGACGGTAATTCACCCCTCCACTTT
>.|TRBV5-4|.|TRBJ2-7
CASSSIVAGRPAEQYF
TGTGCCAGCAGCTCTATCGTCGCGGGGCGCCCGGCCGAGCAGTACTTC
>.|TRBV7-9|TRBD1|TRBJ2-5
CASSLTTGGTQYF
TGTGCCAGCAGCTTAACCACAGGGGGGACCCAGTACTTC
>.|TRBV3-1/TRBV3-2|.|TRBJ1-5
CASSQVANQPQHF
TGTGCCAGCAGCCAAGTGGCCAATCAGCCCCAGCATTTT
>.|TRBV9|.|TRBJ2-1
CASSVDSLAGNEQFF
TGTGCCAGCAGCGTAGATAGTCTAGCTGGAAATGAGCAGTTCTTC
>.|TRBV4-1|.|TRBJ2-7
CASSQEYGVVAYEQYF
TGCGCCAGCAGCCAAGAATACGGGGTGGTAGCTTACGAGCAGTACTTC
>.|TRBV7-2|.|TRBJ1-2
CASKRSGAPFNYGYTF
TGTGCCAGCAAAAGATCAGGGGCCCCCTTCAATTATGGCTACACCTTC
>.|TRBV5-6|TRBD1|TRBJ1-2
CASSIYQTGGHGYTF
TGTGCCAGCAGCATTTACCAGACAGGGGGCCATGGCTACACCTTC
>once|TRBV7-2|.|TRBJ2-3
CASSLVARLTDTQYF
TGTGCCAGCAGCTTAGTGGCCAGATTAACAGATACGCAGTATTTT
>.|TRBV6-5|.|TRBJ1-1
CASSYSARDTEAFF
TGTGCCAGCAGTTACTCCGCCAGGGACACTGAAGCTTTCTTT
>.|TRBV28|.|TRBJ1-2
CATPKQGNYGYTF
TGTGCCACCCCCAAACAGGGAAACTATGGCTACACCTTC
>.|TRBV5-6|TRBD1|TRBJ1-5
CASSLDRGTQPQHF
TGTGCCAGCAGCTTGGACAGGGGAACTCAGCCCCAGCATTTT
>.|TRBV5-4|TRBD2|TRBJ2-7
CASSPGLLAGRRYEQYF
TGTGCCAGCAGCCCCGGACTCCTAGCGGGGCGACGCTACGAGCAGTACTTC
>.|TRBV4-1|TRBD1|TRBJ1-3
CASSRRTGTVDTIYF
TGCGCCAGCAGCCGCCGGACAGGGACTGTTGACACCATATATTTT
>.|TRBV30|.|TRBJ2-3
CAWSVGGADTQYF
TGTGCCTGGAGTGTAGGGGGGGCAGATACGCAGTATTTT
>.|TRBV30|TRBD1|TRBJ2-3
CAWRDRGPGTDTQYF
TGTGCCTGGAGGGACAGGGGGCCCGGCACAGATACGCAGTATTTT
>.|TRBV3-1/TRBV3-2|.|TRBJ1-1
CASSQTGSEAFF
TGTGCCAGCAGCCAGACCGGGAGTGAAGCTTTCTTT
>.|TRBV15|TRBD1|TRBJ1-1
CATSRGDRGLNTEAFF
TGTGCCACCAGCAGAGGGGACAGGGGGCTTAACACTGAAGCTTTCTTT
>.|TRBV5-1|.|TRBJ2-7
CASSDIQGSYEQYF
TGCGCCAGCAGCGATATACAGGGATCCTACGAGCAGTACTTC
>.|TRBV27|.|TRBJ1-2
CASRRRTNNAAEGYTF
TGTGCCAGCAGAAGGAGAACAAATAACGCCGCCGAGGGCTACACCTTC
>few|TRBV7-2|TRBD1|TRBJ2-3
CASSSGTAFTDTQYF
TGTGCCAGCAGCTCAGGGACAGCTTTCACAGATACGCAGTATTTT
>.|TRBV19|.|TRBJ1-5
CASSKGYSNQPQHF
TGTGCCAGTAGTAAGGGGTATAGCAATCAGCCCCAGCATTTT
>.|TRBV5-1|.|TRBJ2-5
CASSLGGAQETQYF
TGCGCCAGCAGCTTGGGAGGAGCGCAAGAGACCCAGTACTTC
>.|TRBV25-1|TRBD1|TRBJ1-2
CASSEIGDRSPGYTF
TGTGCCAGCAGTGAAATCGGGGACAGGTCGCCTGGCTACACCTTC
>.|TRBV5-1|TRBD1|TRBJ2-3
CASSSGQGTDTQYF
TGCGCCAGCAGCTCGGGACAGGGCACAGATACGCAGTATTTT
>.|TRBV20-1|.|TRBJ1-5
CSASGGVGEPQHF
TGCAGTGCTAGTGGTGGTGTGGGAGAGCCCCAGCATTTT